This T cell receptor (beta chain) was identified in a study of T cells after yellow fever vaccination. From the 5' RACE reads, TCRdb called clonotypes with MiXCR, one entry per CDR3 protein. Among under 90,000 distinct CDR3 sequences, about 6% were seen once, and the ten largest hold 35% to 40%. Germline assignment: CDR1 DFQATT and CDR2 SNEGSKA (reference sequence). The CDR3 runs to 13 residues. Trimming shortened V by 3 bases and J by 1 base, and 6 bases separated the two germline ends. This clonotype was counted a few times. This TCR was recovered from a man younger than 35 who received the YFV17D yellow fever vaccine. The sample here was CD8+ T cells sorted from PBMCs, taken more than 35 days after the first yellow fever vaccination. J is TRBJ2-2 and V is TRBV20-1; D not resolved. The chain's CDR3 is CSASGRNTGELFF. In DNA form, the CDR3 reads TGCAGTGCTAGCGGCAGGAACACCGGGGAGCTGTTTTTT.